The 11 T cell receptor beta chains below were found in one sample sequenced in a study of CD8+ T cells in alopecia areata. Following RNA extraction, reverse transcription yielded cDNA that acted as the sequencing template. Method: immunoSEQ multiplex PCR; TCRdb's copy keeps in-frame clones and lacks some. The sample gives approximately 18,000 clones, around 50% of which show up once; approximately 8.4% is in the top ten. Treatment specified: oral pan-JAK inhibitor, 5-10 mg twice daily. Peripheral blood samples and lesional scalp punch biopsies were obtained from alopecia areata patients. The sample consisted of skin, taken at week 4, from a patient treated with tofacitinib. These receptor sequences come from a human donor with alopecia areata.

This chain uses TRBV7-2 with TRBJ2-2; 8 bases line up with TRBD2. The J segment lost 15 bases and the V segment lost 5 bases, leaving 20 bases of the junction unmatched. Germline V lookup: CDR1 SGHTA, CDR2 FQGNSA. CDR3 length equals 16 residues. CDR3 nucleotides: TGTGCCAGCAGCCCCCCTAGGGCGGGGGGACCCAGCAGGGTGTTTTTT. Encoded protein: CASSPPRAGGPSRVFF.

The gene calls are TRBV29-1 and TRBJ1-1, with D possibly being TRBD1 (5 bases). Germline CDR1 reads SQVTM; CDR2 reads ANQGSEA. The CDR3 is 13 amino acids. The germline V and J ends were trimmed by 4 bases and 2 bases, with 11 bases remaining between them. Here the CDR3 reads CSVVGQGNTEAFF. In DNA form, the CDR3 reads TGCAGCGTTGTGGGGCAGGGAAACACTGAAGCTTTCTTT.

DNA of the CDR3: TGTGCCAGCAGCTTAGAGGCCGGCAGGGGAAATGAAAAACTGTTTTTT. This sequence encodes CASSLEAGRGNEKLFF. The chain is built from TRBV7-2 and TRBJ1-4; TRBD1 is a possible D gene (6 bases). The CDR3 is 16 residues long. Per the germline V gene, CDR1 is SGHTA and CDR2 is FQGNSA. Trimming stripped 1 base from V and 5 bases from J, with 14 bases between.

V and J are TRBV9 and TRBJ1-3; D not certain. This CDR3 is built from 13 residues. Deletions cut 2 bases from V and 2 bases from J, with 5 bases between. From germline, CDR1 is SGDLS and CDR2 YYNGEE. As DNA, the CDR3 is TGTGCCAGCAGCGTTTCGGCTGGAAACACCATATATTTT. It translates to CASSVSAGNTIYF.

This clone was detected only once. The chain carries TRBV5-1 and TRBJ1-1; D is unclear. CDR3 length: 13 residues. V was pared by 0 bases and J by 2 bases, with 5 bases between. The germline V gene encodes CDR1 SGHRS and CDR2 YFSETQ. As DNA, the CDR3 is TGCGCCAGCAGCTTGGAAGATAACACTGAAGCTTTCTTT. Translation: CASSLEDNTEAFF.

This chain connects TRBV2 to TRBJ2-1; 7 nucleotides agree with TRBD2. The CDR3 is 13 residues long. J gave up 9 bases and V 3 bases, and 5 bases lay outside the gene matches. Germline V gene sequence: CDR1 SNHLY, CDR2 FYNNEI. In DNA, the CDR3 is TGTGCCAGCAGTGAGTTAGGGGAGGGTGAGCAGTTCTTC. Its translation: CASSELGEGEQFF.

The rearrangement links TRBV4-3 to TRBJ1-2; 9 bases line up with TRBD1. Germline trimming cut 5 bases from V and 5 bases from J; bases unmatched to any gene: 9. The CDR3 is made up of 15 amino acids. Germline V CDR1 and CDR2: LGHNA, YSLEER. The CDR3 loop is CASSSRRTGDYGYTF. CDR3 sequence (DNA): TGCGCCAGCAGCTCTCGAAGGACAGGGGATTATGGCTACACCTTC.

V usage is TRBV28 and J usage is TRBJ2-5; unclear D gene. The CDR3 length is 15 residues. Trimming took off 7 bases at V and 0 bases at J, with 15 bases between the two ends. CDR1 is MDHEN, CDR2 SYDVKM, per germline. In nucleotides, the CDR3 is TGTGCCAGCAAGCCAAGGTGGCGTTACCAAGAGACCCAGTACTTC. Its protein is CASKPRWRYQETQYF. Variable domain in full (rest from reference TRBV28 and TRBJ2-5): DVKVTQSSRYLVKRTGEKVFLECVQDMDHENMFWYRQDPGLGLRLIYFSYDVKMKEKGDIPEGYSVSREKKERFSLILESASTNQTSMYLCASKPRWRYQETQYFGPGTRLLVL.

The chain couples TRBV15 to TRBJ2-3; D unclear. Looked up from germline, CDR1 is LNHNV and CDR2 is YYDKDF (reference sequence). The length of the CDR3 is 13 residues. Trimming removed 1 base from V and 0 bases from J, with 2 bases in between. DNA of the CDR3: TGTGCCACCAGCAGAGCTAGCACAGATACGCAGTATTTT. This sequence encodes CATSRASTDTQYF.

The chain carries TRBV7-8 and TRBJ1-1; the D is unclear. The CDR3 has 15 residues. Trimming stripped 1 base from V and 1 base from J, with 10 bases between. Germline V gene data show CDR1 as SGHVS and CDR2 as FQNEAQ. The CDR3 protein is CASSLGYAWNTEAFF. Here the CDR3 DNA reads TGTGCCAGCAGCTTAGGGTATGCGTGGAACACTGAAGCTTTCTTT.

Worth noting for this clone: Other DNA sequences in the same sample also yield this CDR3. The DNA for the CDR3 is TGCGCCAGCAGCCCCACCCCCGGGGACCAGCCCCAGCATTTT. Residues: CASSPTPGDQPQHF. This rearrangement joins TRBV5-1 to TRBJ1-5, with D possibly matching TRBD1 (5 bases). The V gene lost 4 bases and the J gene lost 7 bases, with 15 bases spanning the gap. The germline V gene has CDR1 SGHRS and CDR2 YFSETQ. This CDR3 is 14 amino acids long. The variable domain in full, completed from reference TRBV5-1 and TRBJ1-5, reads KAGVTQTPRYLIKTRGQQVTLSCSPISGHRSVSWYQQTPGQGLQFLFEYFSETQRNKGNFPGRFSGRQFSNSRSEMNVSTLELGDSALYLCASSPTPGDQPQHFGDGTRLSIL.